Presented here are 2 T cell receptor beta chains from one specimen sequenced in a study of early T cells in non-severe SARS-CoV-2 infection. TCRdb re-derived calls from the 5' RACE reads in MiXCR, one entry per CDR3 protein. The table lists about 29,000 distinct CDR3 sequences, 4.4% of them singletons. What was sequenced was whole blood. The receptors were gathered from an adult who was a healthcare worker with PCR-confirmed SARS-CoV-2 infection or an uninfected control (not recorded which).

This clonotype was detected ten times or more. An end of the junction differs from the germline gene, which may be a read error. J is TRBJ1-1 and V is TRBV20-1; D ambiguous. CDR3 length: 13 amino acids. Germline V gives CDR1 DFQATT, CDR2 SNEGSKA (reference sequence). In DNA, the CDR3 is TGCAGTGCTGCTGGACTGTCGAACACCGAAGCTTTCTTT. This sequence encodes CSAAGLSNTEAFF.

This clonotype was recorded many times. V gene TRBV16 combines with J gene TRBJ1-4, with a tentative D call TRBD1 (6 bases). V was pared by 4 bases and J by 10 bases, with 16 bases between. The CDR3 consists of 14 residues. Germline CDR1 and CDR2: KGHSY and FQNENV. This CDR3 reads CASSPEQGLGKLFF. The DNA of the CDR3 is TGTGCCAGCAGCCCCGAACAGGGATTAGGAAAACTGTTTTTT. Full variable domain (rest looked up from reference TRBV16 and TRBJ1-4): GEEVAQTPKHLVRGEGQKAKLYCAPIKGHSYVFWYQQVLKNEFKFLISFQNENVFDETGMPKERFSAKCLPNSPCSLEIQATKLEDSAVYFCASSPEQGLGKLFFGSGTQLSVL.